A single sample is the source of the 26 T cell receptor beta chains below, sequenced in a study of T cell repertoires in cytomegalovirus infection. TCRdb used MiXCR to reprocess the reads, holding one entry per CDR3 protein. This table holds roughly 200,000 distinct CDR3 sequences, approximately 18% found once. The sample taken for sequencing was CD8+ T cells from PBMCs. These receptors were taken from a human donor in good health (CMV status not recorded). Some clones in this sample may be carry-over from other donors' samples.

This clonotype was seen a few times. The V and J genes are TRBV7-2 and TRBJ2-1, with TRBD2 matching over 9 bases. This CDR3 comprises 15 residues. Germline V lookup: CDR1 SGHTA, CDR2 FQGNSA. Trimming at V came to 5 bases and at J to 7 bases, leaving 9 bases not matched to a gene. In nucleotides, the CDR3 is TGTGCCAGCAGCCCAGAAGGACTAGCGCCTAATGAGCAGTTCTTC. Translation: CASSPEGLAPNEQFF.

The V gene is TRBV12-3 or TRBV12-4, the J gene TRBJ1-5, with a possible D match to TRBD1 (5 bases). This CDR3 has 17 amino acids. The V end was cut by 3 bases, the J end by 4 bases, with 19 bases between. CDR3 nucleotide sequence: TGTGCCAGCAGTTTTGAGCGCGCGGCAGGGATTAATCAGCCCCAGCATTTT. As protein: CASSFERAAGINQPQHF.

A few counts support this clonotype. The chain employs TRBV12-3 or TRBV12-4 and TRBJ2-7, with unresolved D. This CDR3 is 13 amino acids long. The V and J ends lost 2 bases and 5 bases respectively, with 10 bases between them. CDR3 region: CASSLIQRHEQYF. The CDR3 region has the DNA TGTGCCAGCAGTTTAATCCAGAGGCACGAGCAGTACTTC.

This clonotype was observed a few times. The chain employs TRBV27 and TRBJ1-1; 8 bases match TRBD1. The germline CDR1 and CDR2 sequences are MNHEY and SMNVEV (reference sequence). The CDR3 has 18 amino acids. J was trimmed by 5 bases and V by 5 bases; bases with no gene match: 19. CDR3 protein: CASSLHRDRGDGKTEAFF. Written as DNA, the CDR3 is TGTGCCAGCAGTCTCCACCGTGACAGGGGAGACGGAAAAACTGAAGCTTTCTTT.

The chain combines TRBV7-3 with TRBJ1-6; possible D gene TRBD1, 5 bases. Germline CDR1 is SGHTA and CDR2 is FQGTGA. The CDR3 runs to 14 residues. V was trimmed by 4 bases and J by 10 bases, leaving 14 bases between them. The CDR3 DNA sequence: TGTGCCAGCAGCTCATCCAGGGAGGGCTCACCCCTCCACTTT. As protein: CASSSSREGSPLHF.

V is TRBV27 and J is TRBJ2-1; no firm D call. The CDR3 covers 18 residues. Germline CDR1 and CDR2: MNHEY and SMNVEV (reference sequence). Trimming took off 3 bases at V and 4 bases at J, with 22 bases between the two ends. The CDR3 loop reads CASSFLTPVRALYNEQFF. Written as DNA, the CDR3 is TGTGCCAGCAGTTTCCTGACACCGGTTCGGGCCCTTTACAATGAGCAGTTCTTC.

The J gene is TRBJ2-3, the V gene TRBV7-9; D unresolved. The germline V gene has CDR1 SEHNR and CDR2 FQNEAQ (reference sequence). The CDR3 sequence is 15 residues long. Trimming pared 1 base from V and 3 bases from J, leaving 11 bases between. The DNA of the CDR3 is TGTGCCAGCAGCTTAGGATGGAGCGATACAGATACGCAGTATTTT. It specifies CASSLGWSDTDTQYF.

The chain carries TRBV7-9 and TRBJ2-7; TRBD1 matches 8 bases. V dropped 0 bases and J dropped 7; count of bases not matched to a gene: 8. Per the germline V gene, CDR1 is SEHNR and CDR2 is FQNEAQ (reference sequence). The CDR3 runs to 15 residues. CDR3 loop: CASSLAIQGAWEQYF. In DNA form, the CDR3 reads TGTGCCAGCAGCTTAGCGATCCAGGGGGCCTGGGAGCAGTACTTC. Looking up the rest from reference TRBV7-9 and TRBJ2-7 gives the full variable domain: DTGVSQNPRHKITKRGQNVTFRCDPISEHNRLYWYRQTLGQGPEFLTYFQNEAQLEKSRLLSDRFSAERPKGSFSTLEIQRTEQGDSAMYLCASSLAIQGAWEQYFGPGTRLTVT.

This clonotype was seen a handful of times. The chain has TRBV6-5 and TRBJ2-7; 10 positions agree with TRBD1. The CDR3 is 15 amino acids. V shed 6 bases and J 0 bases; nucleotides not matched to a gene: 5. CDR1 and CDR2 from the germline V gene are MNHEY and SVGAGI. The CDR3 nucleotides are TGTGCCAGCAGAGGGGGACAGGGGCCCTCCTACGAGCAGTACTTC. This codes for CASRGGQGPSYEQYF.

This clonotype was found a few times. The rearrangement joins TRBV29-1 to TRBJ1-2; D gene ambiguous. Germline V gene lookup returns CDR1 SQVTM and CDR2 ANQGSEA. The ends were cut back, 0 bases at V and 3 bases at J, with 14 bases in the middle. The CDR3 has 15 amino acids. CDR3 nucleotides: TGCAGCGTTGAAGATAATGGGGTGGCCGACTATGGCTACACCTTC. Protein sequence: CSVEDNGVADYGYTF.

This clonotype was seen a few times. V and J are TRBV7-6 and TRBJ2-1, with 12 nucleotides matching TRBD2. V trimming: 4 bases; J trimming: 4 bases; junction bases outside the gene matches: 8. The CDR3 loop spans 17 amino acids. Germline-derived CDR1 and CDR2 are SGHVS and FNYEAQ. The CDR3 sequence is CASSSTSSGGAYNEQFF. CDR3 nucleotide sequence: TGTGCCAGCAGCTCCACCTCTAGCGGGGGGGCGTACAATGAGCAGTTCTTC. The full variable domain, in which reference TRBV7-6 and TRBJ2-1 provide the parts outside the CDR3, is GAGVSQSPRYKVTKRGQDVALRCDPISGHVSLYWYRQALGQGPEFLTYFNYEAQQDKSGLPNDRFSAERPEGSISTLTIQRTEQRDSAMYRCASSSTSSGGAYNEQFFGPGTRLTVL.

The V call is TRBV27, the J call TRBJ2-5; 8 bases are shared with TRBD2. The CDR3 has 16 amino acids. Germline V gene lookup returns CDR1 MNHEY and CDR2 SMNVEV (reference sequence). Losses at the gene ends were 5 bases for V and 1 base for J; bases not matched to a gene: 9. CDR3 bases: TGTGCCAGCAGTACTCAAGCGGGGGCCCTCCAAGAGACCCAGTACTTC. Translated: CASSTQAGALQETQYF.

In its sample, this clonotype was seen a few times. The V and J genes are TRBV7-6 and TRBJ2-1; 11 positions agree with TRBD2. This CDR3 is built from 19 residues. Germline V lookup: CDR1 SGHVS, CDR2 FNYEAQ. V lost 1 base to trimming and J lost 2 bases; unmatched junction nucleotides: 10. In DNA form, the CDR3 reads TGTGCCAGCAGCTTAGTGACTTCCCTAGCGGGGGGTACCTACAATGAGCAGTTCTTC. It is translated as CASSLVTSLAGGTYNEQFF.

The V and J genes are TRBV7-2 and TRBJ2-3; 9 bases map to TRBD2. J gave up 3 bases and V 3 bases, and 10 bases lay outside the gene matches. Germline loops: CDR1 SGHTA, CDR2 FQGNSA. The CDR3 is made up of 17 amino acids. CDR3 in DNA: TGTGCCAGCAGCTTCGCGGGGCTAGCGGGGCTTACAGATACGCAGTATTTT. Translated: CASSFAGLAGLTDTQYF.

This clonotype was counted a few times. The J gene is TRBJ2-2, the V gene TRBV7-6; D uncertain. Trimming cost V 5 bases and J 2 bases, with 6 bases left between them. The CDR3 sequence is 13 residues long. Germline V gene lookup returns CDR1 SGHVS and CDR2 FNYEAQ. The CDR3 protein is CASSPENTGELFF. The CDR3 coding sequence is TGTGCCAGCAGCCCTGAAAACACCGGGGAGCTGTTTTTT.

The chain recombines TRBV7-9 with TRBJ2-5; TRBD2 matches at 7 bases. The germline V gene encodes CDR1 SEHNR and CDR2 FQNEAQ (reference sequence). J was trimmed by 6 bases and V by 1 base; bases with no gene match: 8. CDR3 length equals 15 residues. CDR3 sequence: CASSLEASGAKTQYF. In DNA form, the CDR3 reads TGTGCCAGCAGCTTAGAAGCCAGCGGGGCCAAGACCCAGTACTTC.

V is TRBV28 and J is TRBJ2-7, with TRBD1 matching 9 bases. The CDR3 is made up of 12 amino acids. Unmatched junction bases numbered 1, after V lost 3 bases and J lost 7 bases. The germline CDR1 and CDR2 sequences are MDHEN and SYDVKM. The CDR3 protein is CASSFGQGEQYF. CDR3 DNA: TGTGCCAGCAGTTTCGGACAGGGGGAGCAGTACTTC. The whole variable domain, remainder taken from reference TRBV28 and TRBJ2-7, is DVKVTQSSRYLVKRTGEKVFLECVQDMDHENMFWYRQDPGLGLRLIYFSYDVKMKEKGDIPEGYSVSREKKERFSLILESASTNQTSMYLCASSFGQGEQYFGPGTRLTVT.

The chain is built from TRBV29-1 and TRBJ1-1; D might be TRBD1 (5 bases). The CDR3 runs 12 residues. Germline V gene lookup returns CDR1 SQVTM and CDR2 ANQGSEA. With 3 bases removed from V and 4 bases from J, the gap between germline ends came to 9 bases. The CDR3 nucleotides are TGCAGCGTTGAGGGACCTACCACTGAAGCTTTCTTT. It is translated as CSVEGPTTEAFF.

V gene TRBV7-6 combines with J gene TRBJ2-4, with D perhaps matching TRBD1 or TRBD2 (6 bases each). The germline V gene encodes CDR1 SGHVS and CDR2 FNYEAQ. The CDR3 runs to 16 residues. The V end lost 1 base, the J end lost 5 bases, and 15 bases lay between the germline ends. CDR3 sequence (DNA): TGTGCCAGCAGCTTAGATCGGGGGCGAGGGCAAAACATTCAGTACTTC. It specifies CASSLDRGRGQNIQYF.

In this sample, this clonotype turned up a few times. V usage is TRBV6-5 and J usage is TRBJ1-4; D is unclear. Germline CDR1 is MNHEY and CDR2 is SVGAGI. Trimming took off 3 bases at V and 0 bases at J, with 11 bases between the two ends. The length of the CDR3 is 16 residues. The CDR3 bases are TGTGCCAGCAGTTATTCCGCCGCCGCAACTAATGAAAAACTGTTTTTT. It specifies CASSYSAAATNEKLFF.

The CDR3 DNA is TGCGCCAGCAGCCAGGGCAGGGGGCGGGGGACAGATACGCAGTATTTT. Amino acids: CASSQGRGRGTDTQYF. The chain has TRBV4-3 and TRBJ2-3; TRBD1 might be the D (8 bases). V was clipped by 3 bases and J by 3 bases, with 16 bases between them. The CDR3 runs to 16 residues. Germline CDR1 and CDR2: LGHNA and YSLEER.

V and J are TRBV7-2 and TRBJ2-3, with D possibly TRBD1 on 6 matching bases. The CDR3 contains 16 residues. Between the trimmed V and J ends, which lost 4 bases and 1 base, there was a span of 15 bases. CDR1 and CDR2 (germline): SGHTA, FQGNSA. CDR3: CASSYPGQSGTDTQYF. In nucleotides, the CDR3 is TGTGCCAGCAGCTACCCAGGACAGTCCGGCACAGATACGCAGTATTTT. Based on the CDR3 plus reference TRBV7-2 and TRBJ2-3, the full variable domain is GAGVSQSPSNKVTEKGKDVELRCDPISGHTALYWYRQSLGQGLEFLIYFQGNSAPDKSGLPSDRFSAERTGGSVSTLTIQRTQQEDSAVYLCASSYPGQSGTDTQYFGPGTRLTVL.

This clonotype appeared a few times. This rearrangement joins TRBV6-5 to TRBJ2-5; 10 bases are shared with TRBD1. CDR1 MNHEY and CDR2 SVGAGI come from the germline V gene. Trimming removed 6 bases from V and 2 bases from J; junction bases left unmatched: 15. This CDR3 is 18 amino acids long. CDR3 loop: CASSKPDEGTGVQETQYF. DNA for the CDR3: TGTGCCAGCAGCAAGCCGGACGAGGGGACAGGGGTACAAGAGACCCAGTACTTC.

About this clonotype itself: The junction departs from the called germline gene at one end, perhaps through a read error. The V call is TRBV11-1, the J call TRBJ2-7, with D possibly being TRBD1 (5 bases). Looked up from germline, CDR1 is SGHAT and CDR2 is FQDESV (reference sequence). The CDR3 is 13 amino acids. Here the CDR3 DNA reads TGTGCCAGCAGCTCCCAGGACATAGCCGATCCAGACTTC. This gives the protein CASSSQDIADPDF.

The V call is TRBV7-2, the J call TRBJ2-1; D uncertain. The V gene's germline CDR1 is SGHTA and CDR2 FQGNSA. The CDR3 is 15 residues long. V was pared by 3 bases and J by 1 base, with 10 bases between. The CDR3 reads CASSFRLRSYNEQFF. In DNA form, the CDR3 reads TGTGCCAGCAGCTTCAGGCTAAGGTCCTACAATGAGCAGTTCTTC.

The CDR3 reads CATSASRGSSTEAFF. The DNA for the CDR3 is TGTGCCACCAGCGCGAGCAGGGGTTCGAGCACTGAAGCTTTCTTT. The rearrangement joins TRBV15 to TRBJ1-1; tentative D call: TRBD1 (6 bases). The CDR3 runs to 15 residues. Looked up from germline, CDR1 is LNHNV and CDR2 is YYDKDF (reference sequence). Trimming shortened V by 5 bases and J by 4 bases, and 17 bases separated the two germline ends.